Below, 10 T cell receptor beta chains from the same sample are listed, as sequenced in a study of blood T cell repertoires in COVID-19. The assay was immunoSEQ multiplex PCR, and TCRdb's table has in-frame clones only and misses some. This table holds about 180,000 clones, about 90% found once. Sequencing input: peripheral blood. Every receptor here comes from a man aged 70-80 years with active or convalescent COVID-19.

CDR3 amino acids: CASSRTPPGVGETQYF. CDR3 coding DNA: TGCGCCAGCAGCCGAACCCCCCCAGGGGTTGGGGAGACCCAGTACTTC. J is TRBJ2-5 and V is TRBV4-1; TRBD1 might be the D (6 bases). This CDR3 comprises 16 residues. Germline CDR1 MGHRA, CDR2 YSYEKL. V dropped 4 bases and J dropped 5 bases, with 20 bases sitting between them.

The sample holds a few counts of this clone. This chain uses TRBV13 with TRBJ1-2; tentatively, D is TRBD1 (6 bases). The CDR3 is 14 amino acids. Looked up from germline, CDR1 is PRHDT and CDR2 is FYEKMQ (reference sequence). Trimming shortened V by 2 bases and J by 8 bases, and 15 bases separated the two germline ends. As DNA, the CDR3 is TGTGCCAGCAGCTTAACGGCAGGGGATAGCGGCTACACCTTC. This gives the protein CASSLTAGDSGYTF.

The chain has TRBV9 and TRBJ2-7; 9 positions agree with TRBD1. With 0 bases clipped from V and 2 bases from J, the junction kept 3 bases outside the gene matches. The CDR3 totals 15 residues. Per germline, CDR1 SGDLS and CDR2 YYNGEE. CDR3 region: CASSVADRGPYEQYF. CDR3 nucleotides: TGTGCCAGCAGCGTAGCGGACAGGGGTCCCTACGAGCAGTACTTC.

The rearrangement uses TRBV2 and TRBJ2-5; TRBD2 aligns across 7 bases. Germline values: CDR1 SNHLY, CDR2 FYNNEI. V shed 4 bases, J shed 5 bases, and the junction held 4 bases outside the gene matches. This CDR3 comprises 13 residues. In nucleotides, the CDR3 is TGTGCCAGCAGTGTGAACGGGAGGGAGACCCAGTACTTC. Translating it yields CASSVNGRETQYF.

The CDR3 coding sequence is TGTGCCAGCAGTTACTCACTAACTAGCACAGATACGCAGTATTTT. Protein: CASSYSLTSTDTQYF. The chain links TRBV6-6 to TRBJ2-3; D remains ambiguous. Trimming took off 0 bases at V and 0 bases at J, with 7 bases between the two ends. CDR1 is MNHNY and CDR2 is SVGAGI in the germline V gene (reference sequence). This CDR3 comprises 15 residues.

The chain joins TRBV2 to TRBJ1-3, with D perhaps matching TRBD1 (5 bases). V lost 4 bases and J lost 0, with 7 bases in between. In germline, CDR1 is SNHLY, CDR2 FYNNEI. This CDR3 is built from 14 residues. The CDR3 DNA follows: TGTGCCAGCAGTGGTGGGGCCTCTGGAAACACCATATATTTT. It is translated as CASSGGASGNTIYF.

The rearrangement joins TRBV10-3 to TRBJ1-4; 8 bases are shared with TRBD1. The CDR3 extends over 14 amino acids. V trimming: 8 bases; J trimming: 6 bases; junction bases outside the gene matches: 8. Germline V CDR1 and CDR2: ENHRY, SYGVKD. The CDR3 spells CAIAGQGGHEKLFF. For the CDR3, the DNA is TGTGCCATCGCCGGACAGGGAGGTCATGAAAAACTGTTTTTT.

The rearrangement links TRBV11-2 to TRBJ2-7; 8 bases match TRBD1. V trimming: 1 base; J trimming: 3 bases; junction bases outside the gene matches: 8. The CDR3 consists of 16 residues. Per the germline V gene, CDR1 is SGHAT and CDR2 is FQNNGV. The CDR3 here is CASSLVGGTGFYEQYF. The CDR3, as DNA: TGTGCCAGCAGCTTAGTGGGTGGGACAGGTTTCTACGAGCAGTACTTC.

The CDR3, as DNA: TGTGCCAGCTCACCGGGCCCAGGGGAGGGCTACACCTTC. Residues: CASSPGPGEGYTF. The rearrangement joins TRBV18 to TRBJ1-2; a possible D gene is TRBD1 (6 bases). This CDR3 comprises 13 residues. CDR1 and CDR2 from the germline V gene are KGHSH and LQKENI. V was cut by 3 bases and J by 8 bases, with 13 bases left in between. Full variable domain (outside the CDR3, taken from reference TRBV18 and TRBJ1-2): NAGVMQNPRHLVRRRGQEARLRCSPMKGHSHVYWYRQLPEEGLKFMVYLQKENIIDESGMPKERFSAEFPKEGPSILRIQQVVRGDSAAYFCASSPGPGEGYTFGSGTRLTVV.

This clone was observed once. V is TRBV6-2 or TRBV6-3 and J is TRBJ1-5; D may be TRBD1 (5 bases). Germline V gives CDR1 MNHEY, CDR2 SVGEGT. Deletions cut 0 bases from V and 4 bases from J, with 7 bases between. There are 14 residues in the CDR3. The CDR3 sequence is CASSYSTVNQPQHF. For the CDR3, the DNA is TGTGCCAGCAGTTACTCGACAGTTAATCAGCCCCAGCATTTT.